What follows describes a single T cell receptor (beta chain). What it binds is unknown. With 7 bases removed from V and 4 bases from J, the gap between germline ends came to 7 bases. The CDR3 spans 12 residues. Germline V gene lookup returns CDR1 SGHTA and CDR2 FQGNSA. Focal radiation plus CTLA-4 blockade with ipilimumab was given to patients with chemo-refractory metastatic non-small-cell lung cancer. This sample was taken from a study of radiotherapy plus CTLA-4 blockade in lung cancer. Study as a whole: Patients showed objective responses in roughly 18% of cases, and disease control was achieved by under 40%.

Broader study findings: Following radiotherapy plus ipilimumab, tumor-derived TCR clones expanded in the blood. The authors reported that early blood T cell clone dynamics, with interferon-beta, best predicted response.

TCRdb keeps only in-frame clones here, not all; method: immunoSEQ multiplex PCR. This sample has some 73,000 clones, with approximately 73% found just once. The TCR comes from a human donor with non-small cell lung cancer whose response to radiotherapy plus ipilimumab could not be evaluated. This material consisted of peripheral blood, taken from a patient treated with radiotherapy plus ipilimumab. The rearrangement joins TRBV7-2 to TRBJ2-2; the D is unclear. Written as DNA, the CDR3 is TGTGCCAGCACCCCCCGCACCGGGGAGCTGTTTTTT. This encodes CASTPRTGELFF.